The clone carrying this T cell receptor (beta chain) came up a few times. The antigen remains unidentified. Expressed TCRB transcripts were sequenced, since all the RNA that had been isolated was reverse transcribed. Produced via immunoSEQ multiplex PCR; TCRdb's table is partial and in-frame only. The table includes about 320,000 clones, 11% to 15% detected once. CDR1 is MGHRA, CDR2 YSYEKL, per germline. The CDR3 covers 15 residues. V was pared by 1 base and J by 5 bases, with 12 bases between. The data stem from a study of beta chain features in type 1 diabetes. Study-wide results and caveats: Researchers reported that naive, central memory and Treg TCRB repertoires appeared more similar in patients than in healthy donors.

The clonotype originates from a man aged 25 to 40 in good health. Sequencing was done on a sample of central memory CD4+ T cells from blood. The rearrangement joins TRBV4-1 to TRBJ1-5; D perhaps matches TRBD1 (5 bases). In DNA form, the CDR3 reads TGCGCCAGCAGCCAAGTTGCGGGGCAGGATCAGCCCCAGCATTTT. Residues: CASSQVAGQDQPQHF.